This T cell receptor beta chain comes out of a study of T-cell memory formation after mild COVID-19. Germline lookup yields CDR1 SGHRS and CDR2 YFSETQ. The CDR3 consists of 16 residues. With 1 base clipped from V and 2 bases from J, the junction kept 5 bases outside the gene matches. TCRdb fed the 5' RACE reads into MiXCR, producing one record per CDR3 protein. The table lists about 620,000 distinct CDR3 sequences, more than 15% of them singletons, with 12% in the top ten. This clonotype was detected a few times. The V gene is TRBV5-1, the J gene TRBJ2-1; 8 bases agree with TRBD2. The source material was PBMCs or a T cell subset sorted from them (not recorded which). The receptor comes from an adult woman who had mild COVID-19 (a few samples of this study predate the infection). Cell type and time point are not known. As DNA, the CDR3 is TGCGCCAGCAGCTTGCTCGGGGGGGAACCCTACAATGAGCAGTTCTTC. It encodes CASSLLGGEPYNEQFF.